These 28 T cell receptor beta chains share one sample of origin, sequenced in a study of OX40 agonist ivuxolimab in advanced cancers. Method: immunoSEQ multiplex PCR; TCRdb's copy keeps in-frame clones and lacks some. The sample includes about 81,000 clones, around 84% of them seen just once. The sample consisted of CD4+ or CD8+ T cells sorted from blood, taken in a trial of the OX40 agonist ivuxolimab. The origin of the receptors is an adult with an advanced solid tumor such as melanoma, head and neck, liver or kidney cancer.

The chain uses TRBV27 and TRBJ2-6; D is unresolved. Trimming pared 5 bases from V and 4 bases from J, leaving 9 bases between. There are 14 residues in the CDR3. Germline values: CDR1 MNHEY, CDR2 SMNVEV (reference sequence). The DNA for the CDR3 is TGTGCCAGCAGTAAAGCCCGGGGGGCCAACGTCCTGACTTTC. Protein product: CASSKARGANVLTF.

The chain employs TRBV7-2 and TRBJ1-6, with 7 bases lining up with TRBD1. V was pared by 1 base and J by 7 bases, with 7 bases of the junction left unmatched. The CDR3 spans 16 residues. The germline gives CDR1 SGHTA, CDR2 FQGNSA. CDR3 in DNA: TGTGCCAGCAGCTTAGTTTCGGGGACAGAAAATTCACCCCTCCACTTT. This translates into CASSLVSGTENSPLHF.

This chain links TRBV5-1 with TRBJ1-1; maybe TRBD1 (5 bases). Germline V gene sequence: CDR1 SGHRS, CDR2 YFSETQ. This CDR3 comprises 14 residues. V was clipped by 7 bases and J by 2 bases, with 15 bases between them. The CDR3 nucleotides read TGCGCCAGCGCACCTATGGGGACCAACACTGAAGCTTTCTTT. This sequence encodes CASAPMGTNTEAFF.

The chain combines TRBV4-1 with TRBJ2-1; D gene unclear. Germline lookup yields CDR1 MGHRA and CDR2 YSYEKL. The CDR3 spans 15 residues. V dropped 0 bases and J dropped 6 bases, with 12 bases sitting between them. This CDR3 reads CASSQDSVFSNEQFF. As DNA, the CDR3 is TGCGCCAGCAGCCAAGATTCAGTTTTTTCCAATGAGCAGTTCTTC.

The chain uses TRBV15 and TRBJ2-3; 8 nucleotides match TRBD2. CDR3 size: 16 residues. The germline gives CDR1 LNHNV, CDR2 YYDKDF (reference sequence). J gave up 4 bases and V 0 bases, and 6 bases lay outside the gene matches. In DNA form, the CDR3 reads TGTGCCACCAGCAGAGATGGGGCTAGCGGGTCAGATACGCAGTATTTT. Translation: CATSRDGASGSDTQYF. Combining the CDR3 with reference TRBV15 and TRBJ2-3 gives the whole variable domain DAMVIQNPRYQVTQFGKPVTLSCSQTLNHNVMYWYQQKSSQAPKLLFHYYDKDFNNEADTPDNFQSRRPNTSFCFLDIRSPGLGDTAMYLCATSRDGASGSDTQYFGPGTRLTVL.

This clone was counted a few times. V usage is TRBV2 and J usage is TRBJ1-5, with no clear D. CDR1 SNHLY and CDR2 FYNNEI come from the germline V gene. There are 13 residues in the CDR3. Trimming took off 4 bases at V and 11 bases at J, with 15 bases between the two ends. The CDR3 region is CASSGATDLSQHF. CDR3 DNA: TGTGCCAGCAGTGGGGCTACAGATCTGTCCCAGCATTTT.

This clone was seen ten or more times. The CDR3 sequence is CASSLGDSDSYEQYF. The CDR3 DNA reads TGTGCCAGCAGCTTAGGGGACTCTGACTCCTACGAGCAGTACTTC. V usage is TRBV7-8 and J usage is TRBJ2-7, with D maybe TRBD2 (6 bases). Trimming pared 1 base from V and 0 bases from J, leaving 10 bases between. Germline CDR1 SGHVS, CDR2 FQNEAQ. The CDR3 is made up of 15 amino acids.

J is TRBJ1-4 and V is TRBV5-5; D is perhaps TRBD1 (5 bases). The CDR3 spans 17 residues. Germline V CDR1 and CDR2: SGHKS, YYEKEE (reference sequence). The V and J ends lost 4 bases and 0 bases respectively, with 16 bases between them. The CDR3 DNA sequence: TGTGCCAGCAGCCATCCTGGGACGTATGCAACTAATGAAAAACTGTTTTTT. Encoded protein: CASSHPGTYATNEKLFF.

As for this clone: This same CDR3 is encoded by further DNA sequences in the sample. The rearrangement joins TRBV28 to TRBJ1-5; TRBD1 agrees at 7 bases. V lost 6 bases, J lost 0 bases, and 2 bases stayed unmatched. The CDR3 has 14 amino acids. From germline, CDR1 is MDHEN and CDR2 SYDVKM. CDR3 sequence reads: CASSSGGSNQPQHF. For the CDR3, the DNA is TGTGCCAGCAGCTCAGGGGGTAGCAATCAGCCCCAGCATTTT.

Only one count was recorded for this clone. The rearrangement uses TRBV6-1 and TRBJ2-2; the D is unclear. Germline CDR1 is MNHNS and CDR2 is SASEGT. The V end was cut by 0 bases, the J end by 4 bases, with 6 bases between. The CDR3 is made up of 14 amino acids. CDR3 sequence: CASSEASSTGELFF. CDR3 DNA sequence: TGTGCCAGCAGTGAAGCTTCCAGCACCGGGGAGCTGTTTTTT.

A single count supports this clone. The V gene is TRBV30, the J gene TRBJ2-4, with D possibly matching TRBD1 (5 bases). Deletions cut 5 bases from V and 0 bases from J, with 17 bases between. This CDR3 is built from 16 residues. Germline-derived CDR1 and CDR2 are GTSNPN and SVGIG (reference sequence). This CDR3 is CAWEHGAAVAKNIQYF. The CDR3 nucleotides read TGTGCCTGGGAGCATGGGGCGGCGGTAGCCAAAAACATTCAGTACTTC.

This clone is a singleton in its sample. The chain carries TRBV29-1 and TRBJ1-2; no reliable D call. The V end lost 4 bases, the J end lost 5 bases, and 20 bases lay between the germline ends. Looked up from germline, CDR1 is SQVTM and CDR2 is ANQGSEA. The CDR3 is made up of 15 amino acids. The CDR3 protein is CSVVLGRELPYGYTF. CDR3 sequence (DNA): TGCAGCGTTGTCCTCGGACGTGAGCTCCCTTATGGCTACACCTTC.

The rearrangement joins TRBV4-3 to TRBJ2-1; D might be TRBD2 (6 bases). The CDR3 length is 16 residues. Germline CDR1 reads LGHNA; CDR2 reads YSLEER. Trimming left V 0 bases short and J 3 bases short, with 12 bases between. The CDR3 loop reads CASSQDRAGYYNEQFF. CDR3 nucleotides: TGCGCCAGCAGCCAAGATCGGGCGGGATACTACAATGAGCAGTTCTTC.

The J gene is TRBJ1-2, the V gene TRBV19, with D maybe TRBD1 (5 bases). Germline V gene data show CDR1 as LNHDA and CDR2 as SQIVND (reference sequence). The V gene lost 4 bases and the J gene lost 8 bases, with 23 bases spanning the gap. The CDR3 consists of 16 residues. CDR3 sequence reads: CASSTIPGTGMAGYTF. The CDR3 coding sequence is TGTGCCAGTAGTACCATCCCCGGGACGGGGATGGCCGGCTACACCTTC.

V is TRBV10-1 and J is TRBJ2-3, with a possible D match to TRBD2 (6 bases). Trimming took off 3 bases at V and 5 bases at J, with 9 bases between the two ends. The CDR3 totals 13 residues. The germline V gene has CDR1 WNHNN and CDR2 SYGVQD (reference sequence). The CDR3 spells CASSDRRGDTQYF. CDR3 bases: TGCGCCAGCAGTGATCGGAGGGGAGATACGCAGTATTTT.

The chain couples TRBV4-1 to TRBJ2-1, with 9 bases that match TRBD2. The length of the CDR3 is 16 residues. Germline CDR1 reads MGHRA; CDR2 reads YSYEKL. Trimming at V came to 1 base and at J to 2 bases, leaving 3 bases not matched to a gene. In nucleotides, the CDR3 is TGCGCCAGCAGCCAAGCTAGCGGGGCGACCTACAATGAGCAGTTCTTC. Encoded protein: CASSQASGATYNEQFF.

V usage is TRBV28 and J usage is TRBJ2-7; 8 positions match TRBD1. The trim removed 2 bases at V and 0 bases at J, leaving 24 bases unmatched. The CDR3 is 22 amino acids. Germline V CDR1 and CDR2: MDHEN, SYDVKM. CDR3 sequence (DNA): TGTGCCAGCAGTTTAAGCTGGGCTCCCGATAGGTTGCAGGGGGCACCCTCCTACGAGCAGTACTTC. This translates into CASSLSWAPDRLQGAPSYEQYF.

The V and J genes are TRBV5-1 and TRBJ1-6, with 9 bases fitting TRBD1. The CDR3 length is 16 residues. V lost 2 bases, J lost 9 bases, and 9 bases stayed unmatched. Germline CDR1 reads SGHRS; CDR2 reads YFSETQ. CDR3 DNA sequence: TGCGCCAGCAGCTTACCCGGACAGGGGAATACTTCACCCCTCCACTTT. The encoded protein is CASSLPGQGNTSPLHF.

This clone was picked up a small number of times. V and J are TRBV27 and TRBJ2-1; 11 bases map to TRBD2. This CDR3 is 17 amino acids long. V lost 2 bases, J lost 9 bases, and 12 bases stayed unmatched. The germline gives CDR1 MNHEY, CDR2 SMNVEV (reference sequence). The CDR3 nucleotides are TGTGCCAGCAGTTTAATCCCCGCTAGCGGGGGGCATGTTGAGCAGTTCTTC. This codes for CASSLIPASGGHVEQFF.

The chain joins TRBV6-5 to TRBJ2-5; 9 nucleotides line up with TRBD2. This CDR3 spans 16 amino acids. V shed 2 bases, J shed 6 bases, and the junction held 10 bases outside the gene matches. The germline gives CDR1 MNHEY, CDR2 SVGAGI. The CDR3 DNA reads TGTGCCAGCAGTTACGGGGCTAGCGGGACTCAAAAGACCCAGTACTTC. Amino acid sequence: CASSYGASGTQKTQYF.

This clone showed up just once. The chain uses TRBV28 and TRBJ2-3; D is perhaps TRBD2 (6 bases). The CDR3 has 14 amino acids. V was trimmed by 6 bases and J by 6 bases, leaving 16 bases between them. Per the germline V gene, CDR1 is MDHEN and CDR2 is SYDVKM. The CDR3 sequence is CASSLPYRGDTQYF. CDR3 nucleotides: TGTGCCAGCAGCCTTCCCTATCGGGGGGATACGCAGTATTTT.

This rearrangement joins TRBV7-8 to TRBJ2-5; D remains ambiguous. Germline-derived CDR1 and CDR2 are SGHVS and FQNEAQ. The V and J ends lost 5 bases and 4 bases respectively, with 17 bases between them. This CDR3 is built from 15 residues. The CDR3 is CASSPAPVGLETQYF. CDR3 sequence (DNA): TGTGCCAGCAGCCCCGCCCCTGTGGGGTTAGAGACCCAGTACTTC.

The chain carries TRBV5-6 and TRBJ1-3, with a tentative D call TRBD1 (6 bases). Germline-derived CDR1 and CDR2 are SGHDT and YYEEEE. V gave up 4 bases and J gave up 2 bases, with 19 bases separating them. This CDR3 region has 17 residues. The CDR3 protein is CASSISLGGPTGNTIYF. The CDR3 DNA follows: TGTGCCAGCAGCATCTCCTTAGGGGGGCCAACTGGAAACACCATATATTTT.

The CDR3 DNA reads as TGCGCCAGCAGGAGGGACACCCTCACAGATACGCAGTATTTT. As protein: CASRRDTLTDTQYF. The genes are TRBV10-1 and TRBJ2-3; D possibly corresponds to TRBD1 (6 bases). Germline V gene sequence: CDR1 WNHNN, CDR2 SYGVQD (reference sequence). V lost 6 bases and J lost 2, with 12 bases in between. The length of the CDR3 is 14 residues.

This clone showed up just once. The chain joins TRBV29-1 to TRBJ2-2; no clear D. Trimming shortened V by 5 bases and J by 3 bases, and 7 bases separated the two germline ends. The germline gives CDR1 SQVTM, CDR2 ANQGSEA. The CDR3 loop spans 12 amino acids. CDR3 loop: CSVRMDTGELFF. Written as DNA, the CDR3 is TGCAGCGTTCGCATGGACACCGGGGAGCTGTTTTTT.

The chain carries TRBV7-8 and TRBJ2-1; D might be TRBD1 (6 bases). This CDR3 contains 15 residues. Trimming stripped 1 base from V and 3 bases from J, with 10 bases between. Germline loops: CDR1 SGHVS, CDR2 FQNEAQ. CDR3 region: CASSLVGQIYNEQFF. CDR3 in DNA: TGTGCCAGCAGCTTAGTAGGACAGATCTACAATGAGCAGTTCTTC.

The rearrangement links TRBV5-1 to TRBJ1-1; D is perhaps TRBD1 (6 bases). CDR3 length: 15 residues. V lost 0 bases and J 4 bases, leaving 13 bases between the germline ends. CDR1 SGHRS and CDR2 YFSETQ come from the germline V gene. The CDR3 region has the DNA TGCGCCAGCAGCTTGGGCGCCACAGGGACCACTGAAGCTTTCTTT. Its protein product is CASSLGATGTTEAFF.

V usage is TRBV11-3 and J usage is TRBJ2-1, with TRBD2 identical over 14 bases. Trimming removed 2 bases from V and 7 bases from J; junction bases left unmatched: 7. The germline gives CDR1 SGHNT, CDR2 YENEEA. The CDR3 totals 17 residues. DNA for the CDR3: TGTGCCAGCAGCTTAAGGCCGGGACTAGCGGGAGAGAATGAGCAGTTCTTC. This codes for CASSLRPGLAGENEQFF.